One TCR beta chain is described in this entry. This record comes from a study of technical replicates of blood from a few donors. Clones were sequenced by immunoSEQ multiplex PCR, and TCRdb holds only the in-frame ones, with some missing. The repertoire holds tens of thousands of clones, around nine tenths seen once, with about 0.4% in the top ten. Sample: T cells isolated from PBMCs. This receptor was obtained from a human donor in good health.

The CDR3 protein is CASRFSGSGEQYF. CDR3 nucleotide sequence: TGTGCCAGCAGATTTAGCGGGAGTGGTGAGCAGTACTTC. The chain couples TRBV6-1 to TRBJ2-7; 9 bases are a match to TRBD2. With V trimmed by 6 bases and J by 7 bases, 7 bases remained unmatched. CDR3 length: 13 amino acids. Germline-derived CDR1 and CDR2 are MNHNS and SASEGT.